The next 21 T cell receptor beta chains were all read from a single sample in a study of patients and donors after allogeneic stem cell transplantation. TCRdb independently ran MiXCR on the RT-PCR reads; one entry per CDR3 protein. The repertoire has more than 850,000 distinct CDR3 sequences, more than 15% of them found once; the top ten carry roughly 6%. Input material: blood, either unsorted or a sorted T cell fraction (not recorded which). The receptors originated from a human donor who was either an allogeneic HSCT recipient or a stem cell or donor lymphocyte infusion donor (not recorded which). It is not recorded whose cells these are; they may come from a transplant donor.

J is TRBJ1-1 and V is TRBV20-1; no clear D gene. This CDR3 comprises 13 residues. V lost 2 bases to trimming and J lost 2 bases, with 9 bases between them. Germline V CDR1 and CDR2: DFQATT, SNEGSKA (reference sequence). The CDR3: CSARHRLNTEAFF. CDR3 bases: TGCAGTGCTAGACACAGACTTAACACTGAAGCTTTCTTT.

This clonotype was seen only a few times. V is TRBV20-1 and J is TRBJ1-6, with D unclear. V dropped 1 base and J dropped 9 bases, with 7 bases sitting between them. There are 12 residues in the CDR3. Germline loops: CDR1 DFQATT, CDR2 SNEGSKA (reference sequence). The CDR3 nucleotides read TGCAGTGCTAGAGGCCATACTTCACCCCTCCACTTT. Amino acids: CSARGHTSPLHF.

In its sample, this clonotype was seen many times. This chain connects TRBV27 to TRBJ2-1; D unclear. V was shortened by 7 bases and J by 7 bases, with 11 bases between the two germline ends. Germline V lookup: CDR1 MNHEY, CDR2 SMNVEV (reference sequence). This CDR3 is 12 amino acids long. The CDR3 is CASISNLNEQFF. The CDR3 coding sequence is TGTGCCAGCATTTCGAACCTAAATGAGCAGTTCTTC.

The chain carries TRBV6-2 or TRBV6-3 and TRBJ2-2, with a weak D call TRBD1 (6 bases). V was cut by 0 bases and J by 7 bases, with 21 bases left in between. CDR3 length: 18 amino acids. The V gene's germline CDR1 is MNHEY and CDR2 SVGEGT. The DNA of the CDR3 is TGTGCCAGCAGTTACTCCCGGGGACAAGGAGACCTGGGCGGGGAGCTGTTTTTT. Its protein is CASSYSRGQGDLGGELFF.

The chain links TRBV5-1 to TRBJ2-7; D might be TRBD2 (6 bases). Germline loops: CDR1 SGHRS, CDR2 YFSETQ. V lost 4 bases to trimming and J lost 0 bases, with 14 bases between them. This CDR3 has 15 amino acids. The CDR3 DNA reads as TGCGCCAGCAGCCTGGAGGGCCCGAGCTCCTACGAGCAGTACTTC. Translation: CASSLEGPSSYEQYF. The full variable domain, with the rest looked up from reference TRBV5-1 and TRBJ2-7, is KAGVTQTPRYLIKTRGQQVTLSCSPISGHRSVSWYQQTPGQGLQFLFEYFSETQRNKGNFPGRFSGRQFSNSRSEMNVSTLELGDSALYLCASSLEGPSSYEQYFGPGTRLTVT.

This chain connects TRBV20-1 to TRBJ2-2; D remains unclear. CDR3 length: 12 residues. V was shortened by 7 bases and J by 1 base, with 7 bases between the two germline ends. In germline, CDR1 is DFQATT, CDR2 SNEGSKA (reference sequence). The CDR3 sequence: CSVTRNTGELFF. The DNA of the CDR3 is TGCAGTGTCACCCGGAACACCGGGGAGCTGTTTTTT.

The rearrangement uses TRBV5-1 and TRBJ1-1, with 12 bases lining up with TRBD1. The length of the CDR3 is 16 residues. Germline CDR1 and CDR2: SGHRS and YFSETQ. V lost 3 bases and J lost 4; bases outside the gene matches: 7. As DNA, the CDR3 is TGCGCCAGCAGCTGGGGACAGGGGGCTAGTATCACTGAAGCTTTCTTT. This gives the protein CASSWGQGASITEAFF.

The V gene is TRBV2, the J gene TRBJ2-5, with 8 bases aligning to TRBD2. Per the germline V gene, CDR1 is SNHLY and CDR2 is FYNNEI. With V trimmed by 6 bases and J by 1 base, 7 bases remained unmatched. The CDR3 has 15 residues. Written as DNA, the CDR3 is TGTGCCAGCAGAGCAAAGCGGGAGCTCCAAGAGACCCAGTACTTC. It specifies CASRAKRELQETQYF.

This clonotype turned up a few times. V usage is TRBV30 and J usage is TRBJ2-1; D remains unclear. This CDR3 contains 15 residues. CDR1 GTSNPN and CDR2 SVGIG come from the germline V gene (reference sequence). The V end lost 0 bases, the J end lost 0 bases, and 9 bases lay between the germline ends. The CDR3 region is CAWSVRRSSYNEQFF. DNA for the CDR3: TGTGCCTGGAGTGTACGGCGGAGCTCCTACAATGAGCAGTTCTTC. The full variable domain, with the rest looked up from reference TRBV30 and TRBJ2-1, is SQTIHQWPATLVQPVGSPLSLECTVEGTSNPNLYWYRQAAGRGLQLLFYSVGIGQISSEVPQNLSASRPQDRQFILSSKKLLLSDSGFYLCAWSVRRSSYNEQFFGPGTRLTVL.

This clonotype was observed a handful of times. The rearrangement joins TRBV18 to TRBJ2-1; D is ambiguous. Germline V gene data show CDR1 as KGHSH and CDR2 as LQKENI. The CDR3 loop spans 15 amino acids. Between the trimmed V and J ends, which lost 0 bases and 3 bases, there was a span of 9 bases. This chain's CDR3 is CASSPPSMGYNEQFF. The CDR3 coding sequence is TGTGCCAGCTCACCACCGTCAATGGGCTACAATGAGCAGTTCTTC.

V and J are TRBV4-2 and TRBJ2-1, with 13 bases that match TRBD2. The V and J ends lost 0 bases and 0 bases, in that order; junction bases with no gene match: 8. CDR3 size: 20 residues. The germline V gene has CDR1 LGHNA and CDR2 YNFKEQ. This CDR3 reads CASSQEIELAGGLSYNEQFF. DNA of the CDR3: TGTGCCAGCAGCCAAGAGATAGAACTAGCGGGAGGGCTCTCCTACAATGAGCAGTTCTTC.

This clonotype came up a few times. This rearrangement joins TRBV7-9 to TRBJ2-7, with a weak D call TRBD1 (6 bases). This CDR3 region has 14 residues. Germline V gene data show CDR1 as SEHNR and CDR2 as FQNEAQ (reference sequence). Trimming shortened V by 4 bases and J by 3 bases, and 13 bases separated the two germline ends. CDR3 nucleotides: TGTGCCAGCAGCTCGAAATACAGGGACTACGAGCAGTACTTC. Its protein is CASSSKYRDYEQYF.

V and J are TRBV20-1 and TRBJ2-1, with no clear D. V was shortened by 5 bases and J by 8 bases, with 16 bases between the two germline ends. The germline gives CDR1 DFQATT, CDR2 SNEGSKA (reference sequence). The CDR3 is 13 amino acids. The CDR3 bases are TGCAGTGCTCCCGGGCTCAAAGGCGATGAGCAGTTCTTC. Protein sequence: CSAPGLKGDEQFF.

The chain employs TRBV7-9 and TRBJ2-7; D is perhaps TRBD1 (6 bases). From germline, CDR1 is SEHNR and CDR2 FQNEAQ (reference sequence). V was clipped by 2 bases and J by 6 bases, with 17 bases between them. The CDR3 covers 15 residues. The CDR3 here is CASSLSDSYLSEQYF. In DNA, the CDR3 is TGTGCCAGCAGCTTATCGGACAGTTATTTATCCGAGCAGTACTTC.

This clonotype occurred a few times. The V call is TRBV20-1, the J call TRBJ1-4; 8 bases are a match to TRBD1. The CDR3 contains 16 residues. Germline-derived CDR1 and CDR2 are DFQATT and SNEGSKA (reference sequence). Trimming took 1 base from V and 11 from J; bases not matched to a gene: 15. CDR3 amino acids: CSARGFSVTGVDKLFF. For the CDR3, the DNA is TGCAGTGCTAGAGGTTTTTCGGTGACAGGGGTGGATAAACTGTTTTTT.

This clonotype was found a few times. The chain uses TRBV7-9 and TRBJ1-5, with D possibly being TRBD1 (5 bases). Looked up from germline, CDR1 is SEHNR and CDR2 is FQNEAQ (reference sequence). The CDR3 sequence is 16 residues long. V lost 1 base to trimming and J lost 1 base, with 11 bases between them. The CDR3 nucleotides are TGTGCCAGCAGCTTAGTGAGCGGGGCCAGCAATCAGCCCCAGCATTTT. This codes for CASSLVSGASNQPQHF.

This clonotype was counted between two and nine times. The chain joins TRBV28 to TRBJ2-6; D might be TRBD1 (6 bases). Germline loops: CDR1 MDHEN, CDR2 SYDVKM. This CDR3 comprises 17 residues. Trimming left V 6 bases short and J 0 bases short, with 15 bases between. This CDR3 is CASSSGHSDSGANVLTF. CDR3 DNA sequence: TGTGCCAGCAGCTCGGGACATTCGGACTCTGGGGCCAACGTCCTGACTTTC.

This clonotype has ten or more counts. The chain couples TRBV12-3 or TRBV12-4 to TRBJ2-5; TRBD1 matches 7 bases. The CDR3 covers 14 residues. Trimming cost V 2 bases and J 4 bases; bases outside gene matches: 4. In DNA, the CDR3 is TGTGCCAGCAGTTTACGGACAGGTGGAGAGACCCAGTACTTC. This translates into CASSLRTGGETQYF.

This clonotype was counted a few times. This chain joins TRBV12-3 or TRBV12-4 and TRBJ2-1; TRBD2 agrees at 7 bases. The J segment lost 6 bases and the V segment lost 6 bases, leaving 17 bases of the junction unmatched. The CDR3 covers 17 residues. The DNA of the CDR3 is TGTGCCAGCAGCCGTACCCCCGGGACGGGGAGGGGCAATGAGCAGTTCTTC. Amino acid sequence: CASSRTPGTGRGNEQFF.

The chain recombines TRBV20-1 with TRBJ2-3; D is unclear. V shed 6 bases and J shed 2 bases, with 12 bases lying between them. Germline V gene lookup returns CDR1 DFQATT and CDR2 SNEGSKA (reference sequence). The length of the CDR3 is 13 residues. The CDR3 nucleotides read TGCAGTGCGCTACCAGCACTCACAGATACGCAGTATTTT. Translated: CSALPALTDTQYF.

The chain is built from TRBV9 and TRBJ1-1; D ambiguous. The ends were cut back, 4 bases at V and 0 bases at J, with 13 bases in the middle. The CDR3 has 15 amino acids. Per the germline V gene, CDR1 is SGDLS and CDR2 is YYNGEE. CDR3 sequence (DNA): TGTGCCAGCAGCCCCCGGTCAAGTATGAACACTGAAGCTTTCTTT. Translating it yields CASSPRSSMNTEAFF.